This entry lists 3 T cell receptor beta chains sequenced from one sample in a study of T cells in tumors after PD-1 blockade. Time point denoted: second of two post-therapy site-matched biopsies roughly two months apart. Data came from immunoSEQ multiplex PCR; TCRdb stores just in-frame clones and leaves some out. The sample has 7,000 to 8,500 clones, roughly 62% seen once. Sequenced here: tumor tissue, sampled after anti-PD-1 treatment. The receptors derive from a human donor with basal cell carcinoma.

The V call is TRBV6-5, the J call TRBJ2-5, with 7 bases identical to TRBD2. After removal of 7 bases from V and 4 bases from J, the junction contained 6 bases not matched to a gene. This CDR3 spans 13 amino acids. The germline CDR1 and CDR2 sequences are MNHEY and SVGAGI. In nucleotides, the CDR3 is TGTGCCAGCATAAGCGGGGTTGGAGAGACCCAGTACTTC. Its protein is CASISGVGETQYF.

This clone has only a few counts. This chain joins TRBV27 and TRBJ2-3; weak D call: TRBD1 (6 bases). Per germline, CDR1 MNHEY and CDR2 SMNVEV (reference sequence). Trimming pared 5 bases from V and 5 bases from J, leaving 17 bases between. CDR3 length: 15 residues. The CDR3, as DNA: TGTGCCAGCAGTCTCTATCCCCAGGGGTTAGATACGCAGTATTTT. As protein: CASSLYPQGLDTQYF.

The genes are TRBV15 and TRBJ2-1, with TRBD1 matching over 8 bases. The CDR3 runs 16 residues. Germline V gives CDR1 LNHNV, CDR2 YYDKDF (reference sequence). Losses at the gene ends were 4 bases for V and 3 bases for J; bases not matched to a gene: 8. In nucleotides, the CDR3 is TGTGCCACCAGCAACCCGGACAGGGAAATCTACAATGAGCAGTTCTTC. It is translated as CATSNPDREIYNEQFF. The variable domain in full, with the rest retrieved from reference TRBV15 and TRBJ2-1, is DAMVIQNPRYQVTQFGKPVTLSCSQTLNHNVMYWYQQKSSQAPKLLFHYYDKDFNNEADTPDNFQSRRPNTSFCFLDIRSPGLGDTAMYLCATSNPDREIYNEQFFGPGTRLTVL.